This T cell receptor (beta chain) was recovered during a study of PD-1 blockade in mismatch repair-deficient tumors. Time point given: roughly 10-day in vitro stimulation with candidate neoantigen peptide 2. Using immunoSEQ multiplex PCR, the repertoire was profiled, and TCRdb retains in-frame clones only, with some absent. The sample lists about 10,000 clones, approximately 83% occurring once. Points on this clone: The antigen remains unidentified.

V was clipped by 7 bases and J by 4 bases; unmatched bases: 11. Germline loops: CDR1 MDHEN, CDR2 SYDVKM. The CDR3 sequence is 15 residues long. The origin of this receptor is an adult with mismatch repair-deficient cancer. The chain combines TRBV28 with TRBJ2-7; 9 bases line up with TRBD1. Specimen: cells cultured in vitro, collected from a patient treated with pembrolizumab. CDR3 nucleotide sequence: TGTGCCAGCAATTCGCCGGGACAGGGATTTTACGAGCAGTACTTC. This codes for CASNSPGQGFYEQYF.